The text below deals with one TCR beta chain. Its target antigen remains unknown. No much larger clonotype is one base removed from it; base qualities were not supplied. The immunoSEQ hsTCRB v3.0 assay was used at survey level resolution to sequence the TRB variable region. A depth of roughly 35,000-50,000 T-cell genomes per sample was targeted for TRB sequencing. Pooled TRB libraries were sequenced on an Illumina MiSeq with a v3 150-cycle kit. The source study handled its data this way. Repertoire analysis was run in R within a reproducible Nextflow workflow that covered QC, data transformation and analysis. Custom analyses were implemented in LymphoSeq2, an R package for AIRR-Seq data exploration. A few samples that produced fewer than 5000 total TRB sequences were removed, so 150 to 200 HIV repertoires were analyzed. Among the 170 to 200 retained HIV repertoires, some 60 were collected before ART initiation and approximately 130 after ART initiation. Each repertoire was downsampled to 5000 TRB nucleotide sequences, and summary statistics were averaged across 100 downsampling iterations. Only TRB sequences with CDR3 regions of at least seven amino acids were retained for analysis. Diversity was measured with a Shannon entropy-derived clonality score and the Gini coefficient. Repertoire networks linked the top 5000 CDR3 amino acid sequences whenever two sequences differed by an edit distance of one. GLIPH2 predicted antigen specificity groups and MHC restriction for TRB CDR3 amino acid sequences. To flag known associations with CMV, EBV, HIV or tissue antigens, CDR3 amino acid sequences were compared against VDJdb and McPAS-TCR. Pre-ART, post-ART and control groups were compared with Wilcoxon signed-rank tests and Holm-Bonferroni correction. The clones in this table, taken by TCRdb from immuneACCESS, are in-frame only. Not every clone is retained; where verified, under half of the shortfall comes from an unresolved V gene, and the cause of the rest is unknown. That table gives V, J and clone size, and the DNA gave D and trimming. Across this sample there are tens of thousands of clones, with approximately 80% seen only once. The ten largest clonotypes hold over 3.5% of the sample.

Inclusion was restricted to participants for whom at least one PBMC sample before ART initiation and at least two post-ART samples were available. Every participant with HIV received treatment in the United States of America. Before DNA extraction, cryopreserved samples of roughly 0.85-10 million PBMC were thawed and washed. At the time of the earliest PBMC sample, participants with HIV were aged between about 20 and 55 years. PBMC samples were contributed by each participant from 1-4 timepoints before ART initiation and 2-8 timepoints after ART initiation, with a median of 7 samples. For every participant, serial HIV viral load, CD4+ T-cell count, ART history and demographic data were obtained. Genomic DNA was extracted from unsorted PBMC with a Qiagen kit on a QIAcube, processed in batches of 12 samples. The entry originates in a study of long-term antiretroviral therapy in people with HIV (dated by TCRdb to between 2021 and 2022). Notes on the research overall: The earliest samples were collected roughly a decade before the 2015 WHO recommendation for immediate ART, at a time when ART was usually postponed until CD4 counts fell. A retrospective serial study tested whether changes in peripheral blood TRB repertoire composition and diversity were associated with ART initiation and durable HIV suppression. The cohort contributed over 150 cryopreserved PBMC samples from 25 to 35 adults with confirmed HIV infection, collected serially over a mean of approximately six years (range 1-12). Among the approximately 30 participants with HIV, ten to eleven were female. No cross-contamination during QIAcube processing was seen in test extractions of a monoclonal T-cell line run alongside 30 to 35 polyclonal samples.

What the work shows at the level of the full study, not this receptor alone: The samples span the years 2004 to 2017, and the ART regimens used at that time may not be as effective as current regimens. No data were available on ART adherence, viral resistance or therapy changes, limiting inferences about post-ART repertoire changes. Narrower CDR3 length ranges were observed in HIV repertoires than in controls, and an antigen-experienced repertoire with only a slight naive shift after ART was suggested by the network structure. Expanded TRB clones identified before ART initiation dominated the repertoire across all time points, though the dominance fluctuated and decreased in many PLHIV after ART. Starting ART was linked to a significant rise in TRB diversity, yet even with long-term ART the diversity remained significantly lower than in transplant donor controls. Unsorted PBMC were profiled instead of sorted CD4+ and CD8+ T cells because pre-ART samples had limited cell numbers. Owing to limited PBMC availability, only the TCR beta chain was sequenced, without alpha chain pairing.

Trimming accounts for 3 bases at V and 2 bases at J, while the number of junction bases matched to no gene is 6. CDR1 and CDR2 were assigned from the germline V gene (reference sequence) as SEHNR and FQNEAQ. Including the terminal cysteine and phenylalanine, the CDR3 comprises 16 residues. Just the 48-base CDR3 DNA is kept, in frame starting at base 1. The rearrangement combines TRBV7-9 with TRBJ2-7, and 11 junctional nucleotides match TRBD1. The TCR originated in a man aged 18 to 35 with HIV. The sequences come from unsorted PBMCs, collected 0.5 years after starting antiretroviral therapy. The CDR3 here reads CASSLVPGQGAYEQYF. The sequenced DNA is TGTGCCAGCAGCTTGGTCCCGGGACAGGGGGCCTACGAGCAGTACTTC.